This T cell receptor beta chain was retrieved from a study of blood T cell repertoires in COVID-19. Concerning this clone: Within the sample, other DNA sequences also encode this same CDR3.

This table comes from immunoSEQ multiplex PCR, and its TCRdb copy is limited to in-frame clones, with some not included. The repertoire holds approximately 300,000 clones, with more than 80% as singletons. The ends were cut back, 0 bases at V and 2 bases at J, with 8 bases in the middle. The CDR3 is made up of 14 amino acids. Germline V gives CDR1 SGDLS, CDR2 YYNGEE. This receptor was obtained from a woman in her fifties or sixties with COVID-19, enrolled during active disease. The sequenced sample was peripheral blood. The V call is TRBV9, the J call TRBJ1-2; D perhaps matches TRBD1 (6 bases). CDR3 DNA: TGTGCCAGCAGCGTAGGTGGACAGAACTATGGCTACACCTTC. This translates into CASSVGGQNYGYTF.